This is a list of T cell receptor beta chains from one sample in a study of Ad26.COV2.S vaccination and SARS-CoV-2 variants. Using immunoSEQ multiplex PCR, the repertoire was profiled, and TCRdb retains in-frame clones only, with some absent. The repertoire consists of about 350,000 clones, with more than 85% occurring once and the leading ten covering around 5%. Sequencing was performed on peripheral blood, taken in a trial of Ad26.COV2.S vaccine versus placebo. The receptors derive from a person between 18 and 65 years old who received the Ad26.COV2.S COVID-19 vaccine or a placebo. CDR3s include the opening cysteine and the closing phenylalanine or tryptophan. Each record gives: J gene, V gene, D gene, clone size, CDR3 DNA, CDR3 protein. D genes are given only for firm matches. The size entry is marked missing in some rows and otherwise reads once, few, many or a size class.

j_call: TRBJ2-7; v_call: TRBV11-2; d_call: .; clone_size: .; cdr3_nt: TGTGCCAGCAGCTTTTCCCTAGTAGCGGCATACGAGCAGTACTTC; cdr3_aa: CASSFSLVAAYEQYF
j_call: TRBJ2-5; v_call: TRBV7-2; d_call: .; clone_size: .; cdr3_nt: TGTGCCAGCAGCTTATCGGGGTGGGGGGAGACCCAGTACTTC; cdr3_aa: CASSLSGWGETQYF
j_call: TRBJ2-3; v_call: TRBV11-2; d_call: TRBD2; clone_size: .; cdr3_nt: TGTGCCAGCAGCCTAGGGGGGGCTAGCGGGAGAAGGGCAGATACGCAGTATTTT; cdr3_aa: CASSLGGASGRRADTQYF
j_call: TRBJ1-6; v_call: TRBV9; d_call: TRBD1; clone_size: few; cdr3_nt: TGTGCCAGCAGCGTAGGTCCAGGGGGGGATTCACCCCTCCACTTT; cdr3_aa: CASSVGPGGDSPLHF
j_call: TRBJ2-2; v_call: TRBV5-1; d_call: .; clone_size: .; cdr3_nt: TGCGCCAGCAGCTTGGGGCAGGGTAACACCGGGGAGCTGTTTTTT; cdr3_aa: CASSLGQGNTGELFF
j_call: TRBJ2-2; v_call: TRBV5-4; d_call: TRBD1; clone_size: .; cdr3_nt: TGTGCCAGCAGCACCGGGACAGCAACCGGGGAGCTGTTTTTT; cdr3_aa: CASSTGTATGELFF
j_call: TRBJ2-2; v_call: TRBV2; d_call: .; clone_size: once; cdr3_nt: TGTGCCAGCAGTCAGGACCAAACCACCGGGGAGCTGTTTTTT; cdr3_aa: CASSQDQTTGELFF
j_call: TRBJ2-1; v_call: TRBV18; d_call: TRBD2; clone_size: .; cdr3_nt: TGTGCCAGCTCACCAGGGCTAGCGGGAGGCCCCTCCTACAATGAGCAGTTCTTC; cdr3_aa: CASSPGLAGGPSYNEQFF
j_call: TRBJ2-6; v_call: TRBV28; d_call: .; clone_size: .; cdr3_nt: TGTGCCAGCAGACCACAGGGTCCCTCTGGGGCCAACGTCCTGACTTTC; cdr3_aa: CASRPQGPSGANVLTF
j_call: TRBJ1-6; v_call: TRBV27; d_call: .; clone_size: .; cdr3_nt: TGTGCCAGCAGTCTGGAGGGATCCTATAATTCACCCCTCCACTTT; cdr3_aa: CASSLEGSYNSPLHF
j_call: TRBJ1-2; v_call: TRBV6-5; d_call: .; clone_size: .; cdr3_nt: TGTGCCAGCAGAAGCTTCGGGACGGGAGCCTATGGCTACACCTTC; cdr3_aa: CASRSFGTGAYGYTF
j_call: TRBJ1-2; v_call: TRBV30; d_call: .; clone_size: .; cdr3_nt: TGTGCCTGGAGTGTACAGAACAGCTATGGCTACACCTTC; cdr3_aa: CAWSVQNSYGYTF
j_call: TRBJ2-4; v_call: TRBV19; d_call: .; clone_size: .; cdr3_nt: TGTGCCAGTAGTATAAGGACTGACAAAAACATTCAGTACTTC; cdr3_aa: CASSIRTDKNIQYF
j_call: TRBJ2-1; v_call: TRBV9; d_call: .; clone_size: .; cdr3_nt: TGTGCCAGCAGCGACCGGGACCTCTACAATGAGCAGTTCTTC; cdr3_aa: CASSDRDLYNEQFF
j_call: TRBJ2-1; v_call: TRBV6-2/TRBV6-3; d_call: .; clone_size: .; cdr3_nt: TGTGCCAGCAGTGCATTCGGGGGACCGTACAATGAGCAGTTCTTC; cdr3_aa: CASSAFGGPYNEQFF
j_call: TRBJ1-4; v_call: TRBV28; d_call: .; clone_size: few; cdr3_nt: TGTGCCAGCAGTTTAACTTTAATGAAACAACTGTTTTTT; cdr3_aa: CASSLTLMKQLFF
j_call: TRBJ2-1; v_call: TRBV15; d_call: .; clone_size: few; cdr3_nt: TGTGCCACCAGCAGAGAGGTGGTGGGCACAAGGTACAATGAGCAGTTCTTC; cdr3_aa: CATSREVVGTRYNEQFF